These 13 T cell receptor beta chains were sequenced from one sample in a study of vaccination and CD4 T cells after COVID-19. Cultured CD4+ T cells had their DNA profiled by the Oncomine TCR Beta short-read assay. TCRdb fed the PCR reads into MiXCR, producing one record per CDR3 protein. The sample records about 17,000 distinct CDR3 sequences, less than 65% being singletons. Antigens for these TCRs are unknown. Indicated treatment: approximately nine-day PBMC culture with coronavirus spike peptide pools or control peptides (ViraFEST assay). Sequenced material: CD4+ T cells from blood, cultured in vitro. The receptors stem from a human donor who had recovered from COVID-19.

J is TRBJ1-5 and V is TRBV6-2 or TRBV6-3, with TRBD1 identical over 8 bases. Looked up from germline, CDR1 is MNHEY and CDR2 is SVGEGT. The CDR3 runs 14 residues. V gave up 6 bases and J gave up 7 bases; unmatched junction bases: 8. CDR3 region: CASRPTGGGQPQHF. The CDR3 DNA sequence: TGTGCCAGCAGACCTACAGGGGGGGGCCAGCCCCAGCATTTT.

This chain uses TRBV12-3 or TRBV12-4 with TRBJ2-7; 11 bases align to TRBD2. CDR3 length: 13 amino acids. J was trimmed by 7 bases and V by 5 bases; bases with no gene match: 4. The CDR3 is CASSPWTSGEQYF. CDR3 coding DNA: TGTGCCAGCAGTCCTTGGACTAGCGGGGAGCAGTACTTC.

The CDR3 nucleotides are TGTGCCAGCAGTGAAGTGCCTAACTATGGCTACACCTTC. It codes for CASSEVPNYGYTF. The chain has TRBV2 and TRBJ1-2; D remains unclear. Per the germline V gene, CDR1 is SNHLY and CDR2 is FYNNEI. The CDR3 totals 13 residues. V shed 1 base and J shed 0 bases, with 3 bases lying between them. Combining the CDR3 with reference TRBV2 and TRBJ1-2 gives the whole variable domain EPEVTQTPSHQVTQMGQEVILRCVPISNHLYFYWYRQILGQKVEFLVSFYNNEISEKSEIFDDQFSVERPDGSNFTLKIRSTKLEDSAMYFCASSEVPNYGYTFGSGTRLTVV.

The rearrangement uses TRBV7-8 and TRBJ1-6; no clear D gene. The CDR3 is 13 amino acids. The ends were cut back, 2 bases at V and 11 bases at J, with 10 bases in the middle. Germline assignment: CDR1 SGHVS and CDR2 FQNEAQ. CDR3 sequence reads: CASSLIGVPPLHF. CDR3 DNA sequence: TGTGCCAGCAGCTTAATTGGGGTTCCACCCCTCCACTTT.

This rearrangement joins TRBV2 to TRBJ2-5; TRBD2 matches 8 bases. Looked up from germline, CDR1 is SNHLY and CDR2 is FYNNEI. With 7 bases clipped from V and 4 bases from J, the junction kept 8 bases outside the gene matches. This CDR3 has 14 residues. CDR3 in amino acids: CASTREGWRETQYF. The CDR3 DNA reads as TGTGCCAGCACCCGGGAGGGGTGGCGAGAGACCCAGTACTTC.

This clonotype was recorded a few times. The chain links TRBV6-1 to TRBJ2-7; the D gene is possibly TRBD1 (5 bases). Between the trimmed V and J ends, which lost 2 bases and 9 bases, there was a span of 14 bases. The CDR3 is 13 residues long. Germline values: CDR1 MNHNS, CDR2 SASEGT. The CDR3 loop reads CASSESQGSSQYF. The CDR3 DNA follows: TGTGCCAGCAGTGAAAGCCAGGGCAGTTCGCAGTACTTC.

This clonotype was seen a handful of times. The rearrangement links TRBV21-1 to TRBJ1-1. TRBV21-1 is reported as a pseudogene. This CDR3 contains 14 residues. In DNA, the CDR3 is TGTGCCAGCAGCAGGCCTGCTTTGGACACTGAAGCTTTCTTT. Amino acids: CASSRPALDTEAFF.

V gene TRBV28 combines with J gene TRBJ2-3; 7 nucleotides agree with TRBD1. Per the germline V gene, CDR1 is MDHEN and CDR2 is SYDVKM. Losses at the gene ends were 4 bases for V and 4 bases for J; bases not matched to a gene: 8. This CDR3 comprises 15 residues. The DNA for the CDR3 is TGTGCCAGCAGTTCGGACAGGTTGGCGGCAGATACGCAGTATTTT. It translates to CASSSDRLAADTQYF.

This clonotype turned up a few times. The gene calls are TRBV2 and TRBJ2-2; D gene unclear. This CDR3 is 14 amino acids long. V was shortened by 2 bases and J by 0 bases, with 4 bases between the two germline ends. Germline loops: CDR1 SNHLY, CDR2 FYNNEI. CDR3 sequence: CASSETSNTGELFF. CDR3 sequence (DNA): TGTGCCAGCAGTGAAACATCGAACACCGGGGAGCTGTTTTTT.

This clonotype was detected a few times. The rearrangement links TRBV2 to TRBJ1-2; no definite D call. The germline V gene has CDR1 SNHLY and CDR2 FYNNEI. CDR3 length: 11 residues. Trimming took 6 bases from V and 7 from J, leaving 9 bases between them. This chain's CDR3 is CASRREGGYTF. The CDR3 DNA follows: TGTGCCAGCAGGCGGGAGGGTGGCTACACCTTC.

The chain couples TRBV12-3 or TRBV12-4 to TRBJ1-2; maybe TRBD1 (6 bases). The CDR3 contains 12 residues. V was shortened by 5 bases and J by 8 bases, with 12 bases between the two germline ends. This CDR3 is CASSGHREGYTF. In DNA, the CDR3 is TGTGCCAGCAGTGGCCACAGGGAAGGCTACACCTTC.

Only a few counts were recorded for this clonotype. The germline gene is not matched at one end of the junction; a read error may be the cause. The chain couples TRBV28 to TRBJ1-1; 8 bases map to TRBD1. The CDR3 consists of 15 residues. The germline V gene encodes CDR1 MDHEN and CDR2 SYDVKM. The CDR3 nucleotides are TGTGCCAGCAGTATATGGACAGGGATGAACACTGAAGCTTTCTTT. Amino acids: CASSIWTGMNTEAFF. Full variable domain (missing parts from reference TRBV28 and TRBJ1-1): DVKVTQSSRYLVKRTGEKVFLECVQDMDHENMFWYRQDPGLGLRLIYFSYDVKMKEKGDIPEGYSVSREKKERFSLILESASTNQTSMYLCASSIWTGMNTEAFFGQGTRLTVV.

A few counts support this clonotype. The chain employs TRBV27 and TRBJ1-6; a weak D match, TRBD1 (6 bases). Trimming took off 5 bases at V and 9 bases at J, with 17 bases between the two ends. Germline V gene lookup returns CDR1 MNHEY and CDR2 SMNVEV (reference sequence). The length of the CDR3 is 15 residues. The CDR3 DNA follows: TGTGCCAGCAGTGAAGACAGGATACGCGTTTCACCCCTCCACTTT. Translated: CASSEDRIRVSPLHF.